A selection of T cell receptor beta chains follows, all from one sample in a study of human thymus T cells. The data were produced by immunoSEQ multiplex PCR, yet TCRdb's version contains in-frame clones alone and is incomplete. Here the sample spans 78,000 or so clones, nearly 98% being singletons. The source material was thymus tissue. The origin of the receptors is a boy younger than two with a congenital heart defect but otherwise immunologically healthy. Each CDR3 is given with its conserved first and last residue. The order of the fields is V gene, D gene, clone size, J gene, CDR3 DNA, CDR3 protein. The D gene is left open where the match is weak. Some rows mark clone size as missing; the rest say once, few, many or name a class of expanded clone.

V: TRBV15; D: TRBD1; size: .; J: TRBJ1-6; DNA: TGTGCCACCAGCAGAGATGGTAGCCGGGACAGGGGGAATTCACCCCTCCACTTT; CDR3: CATSRDGSRDRGNSPLHF
V: TRBV19; D: .; size: .; J: TRBJ1-1; DNA: TGTGCCAGTAGTACTATCTGGGACTCGAACACTGAAGCTTTCTTT; CDR3: CASSTIWDSNTEAFF
V: TRBV28; D: TRBD1; size: .; J: TRBJ2-1; DNA: TGTGCCAGCAGTTTATGCATAAGGGACAGCTTAATATTCTTC; CDR3: CASSLCIRDSLIFF
V: TRBV7-9; D: .; size: .; J: TRBJ2-1; DNA: TGTGCCAGCAGCTTAGAGTGGCCGCAGCTCAGGTACAACTATGAGCAGTTCTTC; CDR3: CASSLEWPQLRYNYEQFF
V: TRBV5-4; D: .; size: once; J: TRBJ2-1; DNA: TGTGCCAGCAGCTCCCCCTTTACCTACAATGAGCAGTTCTTC; CDR3: CASSSPFTYNEQFF
V: TRBV27; D: .; size: .; J: TRBJ1-1; DNA: TGTGCCAGCAGTTTATCGGGTAACAGGAGTAGGAACACTGAAGCTTTCTTT; CDR3: CASSLSGNRSRNTEAFF
V: TRBV14; D: .; size: .; J: TRBJ1-4; DNA: TGTGCCAGCAGCCAAGACAGGGCAACTAATGAAAAACTGTTTTTT; CDR3: CASSQDRATNEKLFF
V: TRBV6-1; D: .; size: .; J: TRBJ1-1; DNA: TGTGCCAGCAGTATGACCCGAGTCTACACTGAAGCTTTCTTT; CDR3: CASSMTRVYTEAFF
V: TRBV10-3; D: .; size: .; J: TRBJ2-5; DNA: TGTGCCATCAGTGATCAAAGAAGGGAGTCAGAAGAGACCCAGTACTTC; CDR3: CAISDQRRESEETQYF
V: TRBV28; D: .; size: .; J: TRBJ1-4; DNA: TGTGCCAGCAGCTCGTTCTTTCAGGCAACTAATGAAAAACTGTTTTTT; CDR3: CASSSFFQATNEKLFF
V: TRBV14; D: TRBD2; size: .; J: TRBJ2-7; DNA: TGTGCCAGCAGCCAAGATCGGGACAGAACGACTAGCGGGAGGCACGAGCAGTACTTC; CDR3: CASSQDRDRTTSGRHEQYF
V: TRBV27; D: .; size: .; J: TRBJ2-1; DNA: TGTGCCAGCAGTCGCGGGGGAAAGCAGGGGCACAATGAGCAGTTCTTC; CDR3: CASSRGGKQGHNEQFF
V: TRBV5-1; D: TRBD1; size: .; J: TRBJ1-2; DNA: TGCGCCAGCAGCTTGGGGACAGGGGCAAACTATGGCTACACCTTC; CDR3: CASSLGTGANYGYTF
V: TRBV7-8; D: TRBD1; size: .; J: TRBJ2-6; DNA: TGTGCCAGCAGCTTCGGGACAGTCCCTAGAGTTGCGTCTGGGGCCAACGTCCTGACTTTC; CDR3: CASSFGTVPRVASGANVLTF
V: TRBV6-5; D: .; size: .; J: TRBJ2-5; DNA: TGTGCCAGCAGTTACCACAGGGCGAAGACCCAGTACTTC; CDR3: CASSYHRAKTQYF
V: TRBV5-8; D: .; size: .; J: TRBJ1-5; DNA: TGTGCCAGCAGCGACCGACCTGGGGGCAATCAGCCCCAGCATTTT; CDR3: CASSDRPGGNQPQHF
V: TRBV18; D: .; size: .; J: TRBJ2-7; DNA: TGTGCCAGCTCACCATACAAAAGGGGGGGGACCATTTTCTACGAGCAGTACTTC; CDR3: CASSPYKRGGTIFYEQYF
V: TRBV5-1; D: .; size: .; J: TRBJ2-5; DNA: TGCGCCAGCAGCGCTGGCTCCAGCGTCGGGCAAGAGACCCAGTACTTC; CDR3: CASSAGSSVGQETQYF
V: TRBV27; D: .; size: .; J: TRBJ2-7; DNA: TGTGCCAGCAGTTGGGCTAGCCCTGGTGAGCAGTACTTC; CDR3: CASSWASPGEQYF
V: TRBV5-6; D: .; size: .; J: TRBJ1-3; DNA: TGTGCCAGCAGCTTAACACGATCCTCTGGAAACACCATATATTTT; CDR3: CASSLTRSSGNTIYF
V: TRBV27; D: TRBD1; size: .; J: TRBJ2-5; DNA: TGTGCCAGCAAGGTTGGGACAGGGAGAAGGCAAGAGACCCAGTACTTC; CDR3: CASKVGTGRRQETQYF
V: TRBV7-2; D: .; size: .; J: TRBJ1-1; DNA: TGTGCCAGCAGCTCCAACCTGCAGGAAGCTTTCTTT; CDR3: CASSSNLQEAFF
V: TRBV7-6; D: .; size: .; J: TRBJ2-7; DNA: TGTGCCAGCAGCTTAGTACCTCAAGAACCCTTTTCCAGCTCCTACGAGCAGTACTTC; CDR3: CASSLVPQEPFSSSYEQYF
V: TRBV5-6; D: .; size: .; J: TRBJ2-3; DNA: TGTGCCAGCAGCTTGGCCGGAGGGAAGAAGTCCACAGATACGCAGTATTTT; CDR3: CASSLAGGKKSTDTQYF
V: TRBV28; D: .; size: .; J: TRBJ1-1; DNA: TGTGCCAGCAGTGCACAACAGGGAAAAGGCACTGAAGCTTTCTTT; CDR3: CASSAQQGKGTEAFF
V: TRBV19; D: TRBD2; size: .; J: TRBJ2-2; DNA: TGTGCCAGTAGTATGTCGGGTGAGCTAGCGGGGTTACCGGACACCGGGGAGCTGTTTTTT; CDR3: CASSMSGELAGLPDTGELFF
V: TRBV6-1; D: .; size: .; J: TRBJ1-5; DNA: TGTGCCAGCAGTGAAAAGGAGGGGGTTAATCAGCCCCAGCATTTT; CDR3: CASSEKEGVNQPQHF
V: TRBV11-2; D: TRBD1; size: once; J: TRBJ1-2; DNA: TGTGCCAGCAGGACCGGGACAGGGAGCTACTATGGCTACACCTTC; CDR3: CASRTGTGSYYGYTF
V: TRBV4-1; D: .; size: once; J: TRBJ2-5; DNA: TGCGCCAGCAGCCAAGATTCGTGGCAGGTACAAGAGACCCAGTACTTC; CDR3: CASSQDSWQVQETQYF
V: TRBV19; D: TRBD1; size: .; J: TRBJ2-6; DNA: TGTGCCAGTAGTATAGAGACGGACAGGGTGATCTCTGGGGCCAACGTCCTGACTTTC; CDR3: CASSIETDRVISGANVLTF
V: TRBV7-2; D: .; size: .; J: TRBJ1-1; DNA: TGTGCCAGCAGCTTAGTGTGGGACGGTCATCCTGAAGCTTTCTTT; CDR3: CASSLVWDGHPEAFF
V: TRBV5-4; D: .; size: .; J: TRBJ1-2; DNA: TGTGCCAGCAGCCCCCAAACAGGGAGGGTTTTCTATGGCTACACCTTC; CDR3: CASSPQTGRVFYGYTF
V: TRBV6-5; D: TRBD1; size: .; J: TRBJ1-4; DNA: TGTGCCAGCAGTTACGCCGGGACAGGGGATGAAAAACTGTTTTTT; CDR3: CASSYAGTGDEKLFF
V: TRBV28; D: TRBD1; size: .; J: TRBJ1-5; DNA: TGTGCCAGCAGACTTCCAGGGACAGGGAGTAGCAATCAGCCCCAGCATTTT; CDR3: CASRLPGTGSSNQPQHF
V: TRBV6-5; D: TRBD2; size: .; J: TRBJ2-1; DNA: TGTGCCAGCACTATAGCGGGGGAGCAGTTCTTC; CDR3: CASTIAGEQFF
V: TRBV11-1; D: .; size: .; J: TRBJ1-1; DNA: TGTGCCAGCCGTCTGGGGGGCAGGGAGGGCACTGAAGCTTTCTTT; CDR3: CASRLGGREGTEAFF
V: TRBV7-2; D: TRBD1; size: .; J: TRBJ1-6; DNA: TGTGCCAGCAGCTGGGACCAGGGGGCTAGTTCACCCCTCCACTTT; CDR3: CASSWDQGASSPLHF
V: TRBV7-7; D: TRBD2; size: .; J: TRBJ2-5; DNA: TGTGCTAGCAGCCCCTCGGGGGGGGTGGACCAAGAGACCCAGTACTTC; CDR3: CASSPSGGVDQETQYF
V: TRBV18; D: .; size: .; J: TRBJ2-3; DNA: TGTGCCAGCTCCCGTCCGCTAGCGGATACGCAGTATTTT; CDR3: CASSRPLADTQYF
V: TRBV29-1; D: TRBD1; size: .; J: TRBJ1-1; DNA: TGCAGCGTTGAGGGGACAGGGGGTGGATGGACTGAAGCTTTCTTT; CDR3: CSVEGTGGGWTEAFF
V: TRBV25-1; D: .; size: .; J: TRBJ2-1; DNA: TGTGCCAGCAGTGAATATTTGGAACAGCCACGATACAATGAGCAGTTCTTC; CDR3: CASSEYLEQPRYNEQFF
V: TRBV15; D: .; size: .; J: TRBJ2-7; DNA: TGTGCCACCAGCAGTGACGACACAGGTTTTAGGTCCTACGAGCAGTACTTC; CDR3: CATSSDDTGFRSYEQYF
V: TRBV19; D: TRBD2; size: .; J: TRBJ2-1; DNA: TGTGCCATGGCCCCGCTCACTTGGACTAGCGGGATCAGGTCCTACAATGAGCAGTTCTTC; CDR3: CAMAPLTWTSGIRSYNEQFF
V: TRBV11-2; D: TRBD1; size: .; J: TRBJ2-7; DNA: TGTGCCAGCAGCCCCCCCGGACCGACAGGGATTTTATACGAGCAGTACTTC; CDR3: CASSPPGPTGILYEQYF
V: TRBV4-2; D: TRBD2; size: .; J: TRBJ2-1; DNA: TGTGCCAGCAGCCAATTGGCTAGCGGGAGAGGGAACTACAATGAGCAGTTCTTC; CDR3: CASSQLASGRGNYNEQFF
V: TRBV23-1; D: .; size: .; J: TRBJ1-1; DNA: TGCGCCAGCAGTCACGGCTCGGGCGACGGCGGTTACGACACTGAAGCTTTCTTT; CDR3: CASSHGSGDGGYDTEAFF
V: TRBV5-4; D: .; size: .; J: TRBJ1-2; DNA: TGTGCCAGCAGCCTAGTGACAGATAGGGGCTACACCTTC; CDR3: CASSLVTDRGYTF
V: TRBV6-1; D: .; size: .; J: TRBJ2-7; DNA: TGTGCCAGCAGGAGGACAGCCTACGAGCAGTACTTC; CDR3: CASRRTAYEQYF
V: TRBV18; D: .; size: .; J: TRBJ2-5; DNA: TGTGCCAGCTCACCACCAATCAGGCCGTATGCCCCAAACCAAGAGACCCAGTACTTC; CDR3: CASSPPIRPYAPNQETQYF
V: TRBV7-9; D: .; size: .; J: TRBJ1-2; DNA: TGTGCCAGCAGCCGACAGTGCTGGGGTGGCTACACCTTC; CDR3: CASSRQCWGGYTF